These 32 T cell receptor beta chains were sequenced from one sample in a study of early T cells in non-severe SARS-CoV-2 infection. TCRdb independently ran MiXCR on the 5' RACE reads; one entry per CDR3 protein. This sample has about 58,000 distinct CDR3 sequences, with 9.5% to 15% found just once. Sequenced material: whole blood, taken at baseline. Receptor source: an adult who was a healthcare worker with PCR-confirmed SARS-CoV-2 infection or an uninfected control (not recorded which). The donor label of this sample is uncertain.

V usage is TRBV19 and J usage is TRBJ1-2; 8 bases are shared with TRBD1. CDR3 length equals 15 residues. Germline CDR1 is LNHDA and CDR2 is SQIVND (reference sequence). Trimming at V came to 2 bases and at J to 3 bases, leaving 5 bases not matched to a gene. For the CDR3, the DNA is TGTGCCAGTAGTATAACAGGGGGTGCGGACTATGGCTACACCTTC. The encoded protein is CASSITGGADYGYTF.

The CDR3 DNA follows: TGTGCCAGCAGGGGACAGGGGCGCCAAGAGACCCAGTACTTC. Translating it yields CASRGQGRQETQYF. The chain links TRBV2 to TRBJ2-5, with 10 bases fitting TRBD1. Losses at the gene ends were 6 bases for V and 1 base for J; bases not matched to a gene: 2. The CDR3 covers 14 residues. Germline values: CDR1 SNHLY, CDR2 FYNNEI.

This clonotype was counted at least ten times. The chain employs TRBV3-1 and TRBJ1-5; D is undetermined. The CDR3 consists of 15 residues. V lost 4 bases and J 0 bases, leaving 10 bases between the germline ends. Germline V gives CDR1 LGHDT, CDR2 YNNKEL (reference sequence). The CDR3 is CASSRTPYSNQPQHF. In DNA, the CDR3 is TGTGCCAGCAGCCGCACCCCTTATAGCAATCAGCCCCAGCATTTT.

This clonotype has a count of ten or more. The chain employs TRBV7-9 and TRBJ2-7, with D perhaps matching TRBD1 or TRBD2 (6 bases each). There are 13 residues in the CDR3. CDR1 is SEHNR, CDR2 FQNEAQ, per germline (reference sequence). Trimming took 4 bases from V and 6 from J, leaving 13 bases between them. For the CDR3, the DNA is TGTGCCAGCAGCTCCTCCGGGGGCCCCGAGCAGTACGTC. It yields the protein CASSSSGGPEQYV.

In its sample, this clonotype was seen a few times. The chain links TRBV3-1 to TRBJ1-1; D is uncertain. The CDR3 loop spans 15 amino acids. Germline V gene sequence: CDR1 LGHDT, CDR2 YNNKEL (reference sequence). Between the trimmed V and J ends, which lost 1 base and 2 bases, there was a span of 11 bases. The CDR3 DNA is TGTGCCAGCAGCCAAGCTTTTTCGTACAACACTGAAGCTTTCTTT. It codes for CASSQAFSYNTEAFF.

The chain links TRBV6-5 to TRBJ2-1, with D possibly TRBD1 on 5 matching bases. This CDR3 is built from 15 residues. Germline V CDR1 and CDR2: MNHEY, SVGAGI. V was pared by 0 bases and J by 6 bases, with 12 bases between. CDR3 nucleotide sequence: TGTGCCAGCAGTTACTCGACAGATGCGAGCAATGAGCAGTTCTTC. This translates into CASSYSTDASNEQFF.

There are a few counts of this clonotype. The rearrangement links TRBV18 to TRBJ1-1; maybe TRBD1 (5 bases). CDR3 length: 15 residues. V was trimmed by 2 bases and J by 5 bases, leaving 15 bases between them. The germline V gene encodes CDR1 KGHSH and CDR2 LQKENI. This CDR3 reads CASSPAPGQRTEAFF. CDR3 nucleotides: TGTGCCAGCTCACCAGCCCCGGGGCAGAGGACTGAAGCTTTCTTT.

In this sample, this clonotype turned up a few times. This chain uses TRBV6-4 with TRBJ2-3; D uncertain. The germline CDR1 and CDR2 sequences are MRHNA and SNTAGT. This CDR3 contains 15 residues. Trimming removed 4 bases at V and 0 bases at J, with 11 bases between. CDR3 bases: TGTGCCAGCAGTGTGGTTGCGACTAGCACAGATACGCAGTATTTT. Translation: CASSVVATSTDTQYF.

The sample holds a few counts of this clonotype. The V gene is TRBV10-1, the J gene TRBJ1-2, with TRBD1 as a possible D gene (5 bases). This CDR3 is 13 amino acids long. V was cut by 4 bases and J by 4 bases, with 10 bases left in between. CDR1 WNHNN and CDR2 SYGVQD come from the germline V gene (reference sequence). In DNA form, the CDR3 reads TGCGCCAGCAGTGGTTCCAGGGCCTATGGCTACACCTTC. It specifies CASSGSRAYGYTF.

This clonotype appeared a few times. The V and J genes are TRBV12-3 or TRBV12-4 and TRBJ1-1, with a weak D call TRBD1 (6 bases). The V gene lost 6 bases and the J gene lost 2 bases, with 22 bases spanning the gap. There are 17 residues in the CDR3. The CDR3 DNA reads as TGTGCCAGCAGCCGCAATCCAGCCGGGACAACCAACACTGAAGCTTTCTTT. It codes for CASSRNPAGTTNTEAFF.

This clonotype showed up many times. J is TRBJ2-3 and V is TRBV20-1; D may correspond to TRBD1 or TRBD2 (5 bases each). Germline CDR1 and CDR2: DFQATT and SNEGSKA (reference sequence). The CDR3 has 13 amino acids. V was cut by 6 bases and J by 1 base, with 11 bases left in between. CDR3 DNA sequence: TGCAGTGCGAAGAGGGACGGCACAGATACGCAGTATTTT. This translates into CSAKRDGTDTQYF.

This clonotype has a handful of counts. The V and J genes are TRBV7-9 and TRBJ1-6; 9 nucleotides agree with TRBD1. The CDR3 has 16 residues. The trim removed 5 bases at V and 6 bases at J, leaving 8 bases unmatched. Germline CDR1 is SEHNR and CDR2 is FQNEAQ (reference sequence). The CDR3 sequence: CASSHTVDRGNSPLHF. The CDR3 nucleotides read TGTGCCAGCAGCCACACCGTGGACAGGGGTAATTCACCCCTCCACTTT.

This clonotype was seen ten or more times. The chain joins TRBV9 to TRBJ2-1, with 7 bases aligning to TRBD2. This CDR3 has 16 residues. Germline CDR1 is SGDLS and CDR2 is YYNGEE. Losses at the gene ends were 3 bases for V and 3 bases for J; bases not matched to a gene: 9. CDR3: CASSATGTIVYNEQFF. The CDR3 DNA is TGTGCCAGCAGCGCAACCGGGACTATTGTCTACAATGAGCAGTTCTTC.

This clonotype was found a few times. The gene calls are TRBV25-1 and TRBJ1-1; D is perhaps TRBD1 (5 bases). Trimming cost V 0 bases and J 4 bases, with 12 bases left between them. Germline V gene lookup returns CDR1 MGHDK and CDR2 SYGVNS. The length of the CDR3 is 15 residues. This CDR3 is CASSEYTGGGTEAFF. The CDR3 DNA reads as TGTGCCAGCAGTGAATATACCGGGGGAGGCACTGAAGCTTTCTTT.

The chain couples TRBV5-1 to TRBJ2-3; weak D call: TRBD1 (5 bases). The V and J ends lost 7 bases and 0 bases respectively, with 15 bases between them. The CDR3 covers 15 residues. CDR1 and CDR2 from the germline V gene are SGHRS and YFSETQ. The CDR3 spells CASCQGDPSTDTQYF. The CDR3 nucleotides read TGCGCCAGCTGCCAAGGGGATCCTAGCACAGATACGCAGTATTTT.

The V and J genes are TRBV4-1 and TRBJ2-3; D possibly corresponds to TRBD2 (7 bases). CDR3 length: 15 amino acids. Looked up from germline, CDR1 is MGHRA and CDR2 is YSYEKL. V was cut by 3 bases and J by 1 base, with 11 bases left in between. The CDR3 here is CASSQGGLGTDTQYF. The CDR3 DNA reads TGCGCCAGCAGCCAGGGGGGGCTTGGCACAGATACGCAGTATTTT.

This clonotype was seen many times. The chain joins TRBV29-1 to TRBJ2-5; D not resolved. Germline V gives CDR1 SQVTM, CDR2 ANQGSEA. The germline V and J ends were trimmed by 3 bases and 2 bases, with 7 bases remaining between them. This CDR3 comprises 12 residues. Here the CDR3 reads CSVEPGQETQYF. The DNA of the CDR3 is TGCAGCGTTGAGCCAGGACAAGAGACCCAGTACTTC.

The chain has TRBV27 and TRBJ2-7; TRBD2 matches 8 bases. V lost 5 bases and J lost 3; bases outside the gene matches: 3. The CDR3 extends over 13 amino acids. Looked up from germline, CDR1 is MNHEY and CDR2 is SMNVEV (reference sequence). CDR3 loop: CASSRGGRYEQYV. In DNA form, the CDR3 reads TGTGCCAGCAGTCGGGGGGGCCGCTACGAGCAGTACGTC.

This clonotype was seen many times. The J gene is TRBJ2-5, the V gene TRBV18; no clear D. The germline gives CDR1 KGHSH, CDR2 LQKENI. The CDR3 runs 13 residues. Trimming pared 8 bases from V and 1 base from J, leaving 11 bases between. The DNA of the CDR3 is TGTGCCAGCAGCCCGGGCGTCCAAGAGACCCAGTACTTC. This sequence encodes CASSPGVQETQYF.

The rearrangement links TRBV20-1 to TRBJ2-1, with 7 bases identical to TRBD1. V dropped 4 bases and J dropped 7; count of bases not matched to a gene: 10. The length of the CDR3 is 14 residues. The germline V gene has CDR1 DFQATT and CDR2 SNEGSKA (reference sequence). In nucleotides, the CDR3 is TGCAGTGCTACCACAGGGGCCTGGATTAATGAGCAGTTCTTC. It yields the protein CSATTGAWINEQFF.

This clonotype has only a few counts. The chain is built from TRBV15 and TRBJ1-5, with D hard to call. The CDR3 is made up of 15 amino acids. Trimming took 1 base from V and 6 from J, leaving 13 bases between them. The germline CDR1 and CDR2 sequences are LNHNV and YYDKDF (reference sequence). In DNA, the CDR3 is TGTGCCACCAGCAGAGGGTCCGCCGGGAGTCAGCCCCAGCATTTT. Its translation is CATSRGSAGSQPQHF.

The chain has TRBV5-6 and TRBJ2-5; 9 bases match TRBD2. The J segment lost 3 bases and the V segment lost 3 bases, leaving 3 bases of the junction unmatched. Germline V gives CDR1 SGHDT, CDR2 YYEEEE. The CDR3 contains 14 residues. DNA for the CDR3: TGTGCCAGCAGCTGGACTAGCGTAAAAGAGACCCAGTACTTC. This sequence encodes CASSWTSVKETQYF.

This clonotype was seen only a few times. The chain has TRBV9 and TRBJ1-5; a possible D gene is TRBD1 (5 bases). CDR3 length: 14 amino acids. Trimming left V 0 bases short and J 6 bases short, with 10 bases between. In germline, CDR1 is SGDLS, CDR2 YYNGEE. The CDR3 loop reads CASSVGGASQPQHF. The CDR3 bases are TGTGCCAGCAGCGTAGGAGGGGCTAGTCAGCCCCAGCATTTT.

DNA of the CDR3: TGTGCCAGCAGTTACCAACCCCGACAAGAGACCCAGTACTTC. It yields the protein CASSYQPRQETQYF. V and J are TRBV6-2 or TRBV6-3 and TRBJ2-5; no reliable D call. The CDR3 contains 14 residues. V dropped 2 bases and J dropped 2 bases, with 9 bases sitting between them. The germline gives CDR1 MNHEY, CDR2 SVGEGT.

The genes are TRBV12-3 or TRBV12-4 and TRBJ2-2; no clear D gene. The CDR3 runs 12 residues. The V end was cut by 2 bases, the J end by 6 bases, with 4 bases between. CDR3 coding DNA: TGTGCCAGCAGTTTATCCCCCGGGGAGCTGTTTTTT. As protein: CASSLSPGELFF.

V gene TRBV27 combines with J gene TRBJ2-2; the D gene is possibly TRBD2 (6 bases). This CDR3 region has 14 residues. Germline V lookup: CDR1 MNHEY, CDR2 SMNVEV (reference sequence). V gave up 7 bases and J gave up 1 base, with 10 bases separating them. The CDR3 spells CASKRGGNTGELFF. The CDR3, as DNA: TGTGCCAGCAAACGGGGAGGGAACACCGGGGAGCTGTTTTTT.

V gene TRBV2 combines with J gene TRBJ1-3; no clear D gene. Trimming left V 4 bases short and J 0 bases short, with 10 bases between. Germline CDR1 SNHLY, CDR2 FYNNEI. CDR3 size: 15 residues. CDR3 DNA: TGTGCCAGCAGTGCTCAGGCCATCTCTGGAAACACCATATATTTT. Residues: CASSAQAISGNTIYF.

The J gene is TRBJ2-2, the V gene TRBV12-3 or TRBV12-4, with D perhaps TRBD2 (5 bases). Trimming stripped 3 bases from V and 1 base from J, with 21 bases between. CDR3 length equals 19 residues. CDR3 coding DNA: TGTGCCAGCAGTTTTAACCGGAGAACAGCGGATAAGAACACCGGGGAGCTGTTTTTT. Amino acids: CASSFNRRTADKNTGELFF.

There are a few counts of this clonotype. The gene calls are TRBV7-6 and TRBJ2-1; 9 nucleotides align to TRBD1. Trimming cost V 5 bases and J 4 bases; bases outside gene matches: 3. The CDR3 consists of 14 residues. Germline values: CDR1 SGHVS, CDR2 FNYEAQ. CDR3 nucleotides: TGTGCCAGCAGCCAACAGGGGGCGTACAATGAGCAGTTCTTC. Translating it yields CASSQQGAYNEQFF.

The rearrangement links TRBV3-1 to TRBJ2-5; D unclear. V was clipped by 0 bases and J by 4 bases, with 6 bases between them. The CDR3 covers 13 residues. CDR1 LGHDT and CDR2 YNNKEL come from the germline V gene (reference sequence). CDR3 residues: CASSQEGIETQYF. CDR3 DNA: TGTGCCAGCAGCCAAGAGGGCATAGAGACCCAGTACTTC.

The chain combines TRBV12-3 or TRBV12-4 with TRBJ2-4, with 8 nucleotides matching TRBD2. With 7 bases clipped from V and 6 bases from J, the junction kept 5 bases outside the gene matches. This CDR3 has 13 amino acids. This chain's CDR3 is CASKVREGNIQYF. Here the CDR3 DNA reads TGTGCCAGCAAGGTACGGGAGGGAAACATTCAGTACTTC.

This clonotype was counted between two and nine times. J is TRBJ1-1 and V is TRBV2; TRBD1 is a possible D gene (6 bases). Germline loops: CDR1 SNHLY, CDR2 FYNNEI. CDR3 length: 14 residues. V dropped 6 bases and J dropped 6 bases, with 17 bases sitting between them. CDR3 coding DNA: TGTGCCAGCAGCAAACAGGGCGGGTCCGCTGAAGCTTTCTTT. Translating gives CASSKQGGSAEAFF.